This T cell receptor (beta chain) was profiled in a study of blood T cell repertoires in COVID-19. Study details: Donors in the United States, Italy and Spain gave samples during acute or convalescent COVID-19. T cells, B-cell-depleted T cells, or PBMCs provided the cDNA or gDNA that served as material.

The CDR3 extends over 15 amino acids. V lost 3 bases to trimming and J lost 3 bases, with 14 bases between them. Germline CDR1 and CDR2: SGHVS and FQNEAQ. The assay was immunoSEQ multiplex PCR, and TCRdb's table has in-frame clones only and misses some. The sample consists of 150,000 to 200,000 clones, around 90% of them appearing once. The J gene is TRBJ1-1, the V gene TRBV7-8; perhaps TRBD1 as D (6 bases). The origin of this receptor is a man in his sixties with active or convalescent COVID-19. Sequences were obtained from peripheral blood. The DNA for the CDR3 is TGTGCCAGCAGCTTTATTACAGGGTCGTACACTGAAGCTTTCTTT. It codes for CASSFITGSYTEAFF. Using reference TRBV7-8 and TRBJ1-1 for the parts outside the CDR3, the full variable domain is GAGVSQSPRYKVAKRGQDVALRCDPISGHVSLFWYQQALGQGPEFLTYFQNEAQLDKSGLPSDRFFAERPEGSVSTLKIQRTQQEDSAVYLCASSFITGSYTEAFFGQGTRLTVV.